This T cell receptor (beta chain) was recovered during a study of beta chain features in type 1 diabetes. Whole-study findings and limits: Relative to healthy donors, patients appeared to have naive, central memory and Treg TCRB repertoires that were more similar.

Each of the CD4+ naive, central memory, regulatory and stem cell-like memory populations was sorted via CD45RO/CCR7/CD25/CD127/CD95/CD27. Populations obtained by sorting all exceeded 95% purity. J lost 3 bases, V lost 4 bases, and 9 bases had no gene match. The CDR3 loop spans 15 amino acids. CDR1 and CDR2 (germline): SGHNT, YYREEE (reference sequence). This clone was recorded a few times. What it binds is unknown. The whole isolated RNA underwent reverse transcription, so sequencing captured expressed TCRB transcripts. The repertoire was sequenced with immunoSEQ multiplex PCR; TCRdb's copy has only in-frame clones and lacks some. The sample carries about 270,000 clones, less than 15% recorded once.

Sequenced: naive CD4+ T cells from blood. The sequence came from a woman aged 40-49 years in good health. The chain recombines TRBV5-4 with TRBJ2-5; 7 bases match TRBD2. The CDR3 loop reads CASSHRPTSEETQYF. CDR3 bases: TGTGCCAGCAGCCATCGTCCAACTAGCGAAGAGACCCAGTACTTC.